This T cell receptor beta chain was obtained from a study of T-cell reconstitution after alpha-beta-depleted transplantation in children. The V and J ends lost 4 bases and 5 bases, in that order; junction bases with no gene match: 8. The CDR3 runs to 15 residues. The germline V gene has CDR1 MNHEY and CDR2 SVGEGT. Turning to this clonotype: Its antigen is as yet unknown.

Findings of the study overall: After one year, T-cell counts and TCRbeta diversity mostly came from new T cells. Surviving recipient T cells and intrathymic progenitors accounted for some patients' high TCRbeta diversity at day 60.

Using unique molecular identifiers, the investigators prepared the TCRbeta library. In TCRdb, the PCR reads were re-called with MiXCR into one record per CDR3 protein. This table has about 300,000 distinct CDR3 sequences, 10% appearing once. This receptor was taken from a boy younger than two with acute myeloid leukemia, due to receive a stem cell transplant. J is TRBJ2-3 and V is TRBV6-2 or TRBV6-3, with TRBD1 identical over 8 bases. The sample in question was PBMCs, obtained before TCRalphabeta/CD19-depleted stem cell transplant. CDR3 loop: CASSSPGQVRDTQYF. In nucleotides, the CDR3 is TGTGCCAGCAGTTCACCGGGACAGGTTAGAGATACGCAGTATTTT.